The clone carrying this T cell receptor beta chain was found a few times. What it recognizes is unknown. V was clipped by 4 bases and J by 7 bases; unmatched bases: 14. This CDR3 region has 15 residues. CDR1 is SGHRS and CDR2 is YFSETQ in the germline V gene. Template switching added a universal primer site, and cDNA bore unique molecular identifiers. TCRdb re-analysed the 5' RACE reads in MiXCR, keeping a single row per CDR3 protein. The profile shows around 370,000 distinct CDR3 sequences, approximately 9.1% of them singletons. The entry originates in a study of identical twins. Notes on the study in general: Where beta out-of-frame sequences were concerned, excess twin sharing was weaker. There was an excess of low generation probability in the out-of-frame alpha sequences that twins shared. Among monozygotic twins, out-of-frame TCR alpha sharing exceeded what models predicted.

Material for sequencing was naive T cells sorted from blood. This TCR was sampled from a woman between 45 and 65 years old in good health. The chain recombines TRBV5-1 with TRBJ2-7; 7 bases are a match to TRBD1. The CDR3 region has the DNA TGCGCCAGCAGCCCTAGGGGGCCATCCCGAAGGGAGCAGTACTTC. The encoded protein is CASSPRGPSRREQYF.